One and the same sample provided the 32 T cell receptor beta chains below, sequenced in a study of T-cell memory formation after mild COVID-19. MiXCR, applied by TCRdb to the 5' RACE reads, yields one record per CDR3 protein. This sample yields about 270,000 distinct CDR3 sequences, of which 15% to 20% are seen a single time; roughly 24% belongs to the top ten. Sequenced: PBMCs or a T cell subset sorted from them (not recorded which). Receptors originate from a man aged 18 to 30 who had mild COVID-19 (a few samples of this study predate the infection). Cell type and time point are not known.

This clonotype was counted only a few times. V and J are TRBV5-1 and TRBJ2-1, with 7 bases fitting TRBD1. The length of the CDR3 is 14 residues. The V gene end was trimmed by 5 bases and the J gene end by 8 bases; junction bases not matched to a gene: 10. Germline V CDR1 and CDR2: SGHRS, YFSETQ. Here the CDR3 reads CASRALTGRHEQFF. DNA of the CDR3: TGCGCCAGCAGAGCGCTGACAGGGCGTCATGAGCAGTTCTTC.

The J gene is TRBJ1-2, the V gene TRBV3-1; D is possibly TRBD1 (6 bases). Per the germline V gene, CDR1 is LGHDT and CDR2 is YNNKEL (reference sequence). V was pared by 0 bases and J by 4 bases, with 21 bases between. This CDR3 has 18 amino acids. The CDR3 protein is CASSQEGSLAGDPYGYTF. CDR3 DNA: TGTGCCAGCAGCCAAGAGGGTTCTTTGGCAGGGGACCCCTATGGCTACACCTTC.

This clonotype has a handful of counts. V is TRBV11-2 and J is TRBJ2-7; no definite D call. Trimming left V 1 base short and J 4 bases short, with 8 bases between. Germline CDR1 and CDR2: SGHAT and FQNNGV. CDR3 size: 13 residues. CDR3 sequence: CASSLGLHYEQYF. The CDR3 nucleotides read TGTGCCAGCAGCTTAGGCCTCCATTACGAGCAGTACTTC.

V usage is TRBV12-3 or TRBV12-4 and J usage is TRBJ2-1; TRBD1 matches 9 bases. The CDR3 sequence is 20 residues long. The ends lost 7 bases at V and 4 bases at J; junction bases unmatched: 23. The chain's CDR3 is CASTISPGQGDGYAYNEQFF. CDR3 DNA: TGTGCCAGCACCATCTCTCCGGGACAGGGAGATGGTTACGCATACAATGAGCAGTTCTTC.

The V and J genes are TRBV28 and TRBJ2-7; the D call may be TRBD1 or TRBD2 (6 bases each). Germline lookup yields CDR1 MDHEN and CDR2 SYDVKM. This CDR3 region has 15 residues. The V end lost 4 bases, the J end lost 1 base, and 14 bases lay between the germline ends. The CDR3 spells CASSSTLGGSYEQYV. Here the CDR3 DNA reads TGTGCCAGCAGTTCCACCCTAGGGGGGTCCTACGAGCAGTACGTC.

For the CDR3, the DNA is TGTGCCAGCAGCTTAGTGGGCGGGGGGGCGGACAATGAGCAGTTCTTC. This codes for CASSLVGGGADNEQFF. The chain recombines TRBV7-2 with TRBJ2-1; TRBD2 aligns across 9 bases. J was trimmed by 5 bases and V by 1 base; bases with no gene match: 6. This CDR3 has 16 amino acids. Looked up from germline, CDR1 is SGHTA and CDR2 is FQGNSA.

This clonotype was seen a few times. CDR3 nucleotide sequence: TGTGCCAGCAGCTTAACCGTAGAGCAGTTCTTC. Protein product: CASSLTVEQFF. The chain has TRBV7-2 and TRBJ2-1; D gene ambiguous. Per germline, CDR1 SGHTA and CDR2 FQGNSA. V lost 2 bases to trimming and J lost 10 bases, with 6 bases between them. The CDR3 is made up of 11 amino acids.

This clonotype has a handful of counts. The CDR3 DNA is TGTGCCAGCAGCTTAGGTTACAGTAGTCAAGAGACCCAGTACTTC. It encodes CASSLGYSSQETQYF. The chain carries TRBV7-6 and TRBJ2-5, with no clear D. This CDR3 has 15 residues. Trimming removed 1 base from V and 2 bases from J, with 11 bases in between. CDR1 is SGHVS, CDR2 FNYEAQ, per germline.

V gene TRBV19 combines with J gene TRBJ1-2; D not certain. The CDR3 has 12 amino acids. Germline values: CDR1 LNHDA, CDR2 SQIVND (reference sequence). Trimming removed 7 bases from V and 4 bases from J, with 10 bases in between. The CDR3 sequence: CASNIGPYGYTF. The CDR3 DNA sequence: TGTGCCAGTAACATCGGTCCCTATGGCTACACCTTC. The full variable domain, completed using reference TRBV19 and TRBJ1-2, is DGGITQSPKYLFRKEGQNVTLSCEQNLNHDAMYWYRQDPGQGLRLIYYSQIVNDFQKGDIAEGYSVSREKKESFPLTVTSAQKNPTAFYLCASNIGPYGYTFGSGTRLTVV.

The chain is built from TRBV15 and TRBJ1-5, with D possibly matching TRBD1 (5 bases). Germline V CDR1 and CDR2: LNHNV, YYDKDF (reference sequence). V was trimmed by 5 bases and J by 2 bases, leaving 10 bases between them. The CDR3 covers 14 residues. The CDR3 nucleotides read TGTGCCACCAGCGCCGGGGCCGGCAATCAGCCCCAGCATTTT. It codes for CATSAGAGNQPQHF.

This clonotype was seen only a few times. The chain couples TRBV5-1 to TRBJ1-1, with a tentative D call TRBD1 (6 bases). In germline, CDR1 is SGHRS, CDR2 YFSETQ. V was shortened by 0 bases and J by 6 bases, with 12 bases between the two germline ends. This CDR3 region has 14 residues. CDR3 sequence: CASSLAQGFPEAFF. The CDR3 region has the DNA TGCGCCAGCAGCTTGGCGCAGGGGTTCCCTGAAGCTTTCTTT.

The chain carries TRBV6-5 and TRBJ1-6; D not resolved. The CDR3 covers 13 residues. Per the germline V gene, CDR1 is MNHEY and CDR2 is SVGAGI. V was pared by 2 bases and J by 10 bases, with 9 bases between. The CDR3 sequence: CASSYVWESPLHF. DNA for the CDR3: TGTGCCAGCAGTTACGTCTGGGAATCACCCCTCCACTTT.

CDR3 nucleotide sequence: TGTGCCATCAGTGAGTCGTTTATGACAAGTGCTGAAGCTTTCTTT. Translating it yields CAISESFMTSAEAFF. The rearrangement joins TRBV10-3 to TRBJ1-1; no reliable D call. Germline V gives CDR1 ENHRY, CDR2 SYGVKD. V dropped 0 bases and J dropped 6 bases, with 14 bases sitting between them. The CDR3 has 15 amino acids.

The chain joins TRBV6-2 or TRBV6-3 to TRBJ1-2; the D is unclear. Between the trimmed V and J ends, which lost 0 bases and 4 bases, there was a span of 6 bases. There are 13 residues in the CDR3. Germline loops: CDR1 MNHEY, CDR2 SVGEGT. The DNA of the CDR3 is TGTGCCAGCAGTTACTCGACAATCTATGGCTACACCTTC. Amino acids: CASSYSTIYGYTF.

Only one count was recorded for this clonotype. The chain joins TRBV6-5 to TRBJ1-2; weak D call: TRBD1 (5 bases). In germline, CDR1 is MNHEY, CDR2 SVGAGI. The CDR3 totals 13 residues. Between the trimmed V and J ends, which lost 2 bases and 8 bases, there was a span of 12 bases. The CDR3 region is CASSYRGIRGYTF. The CDR3 coding sequence is TGTGCCAGCAGTTACCGGGGCATTCGCGGCTACACCTTC.

The chain carries TRBV12-3 or TRBV12-4 and TRBJ2-3; a possible D gene is TRBD1 (6 bases). V was shortened by 6 bases and J by 1 base, with 11 bases between the two germline ends. The CDR3 has 14 amino acids. This CDR3 reads CASSQGTGTDTQYF. For the CDR3, the DNA is TGTGCCAGCAGCCAGGGGACGGGCACAGATACGCAGTATTTT.

This clonotype occurred a few times. The chain recombines TRBV5-1 with TRBJ2-1; D uncertain. Germline lookup yields CDR1 SGHRS and CDR2 YFSETQ. CDR3 size: 16 residues. Trimming shortened V by 4 bases and J by 0 bases, and 14 bases separated the two germline ends. CDR3 in amino acids: CASSPTSASSYNEQFF. The CDR3 DNA reads as TGCGCCAGCAGCCCGACAAGCGCTAGCTCCTACAATGAGCAGTTCTTC. Filled out from reference TRBV5-1 and TRBJ2-1, the complete variable domain reads KAGVTQTPRYLIKTRGQQVTLSCSPISGHRSVSWYQQTPGQGLQFLFEYFSETQRNKGNFPGRFSGRQFSNSRSEMNVSTLELGDSALYLCASSPTSASSYNEQFFGPGTRLTVL.

The V gene is TRBV7-2, the J gene TRBJ1-2, with D unresolved. Per germline, CDR1 SGHTA and CDR2 FQGNSA. Trimming took 4 bases from V and 6 from J, leaving 18 bases between them. This CDR3 spans 15 amino acids. The CDR3, as DNA: TGTGCCAGCAGCTCCCAGACATCCCGGTATCATGGCTACACCTTC. Its protein product is CASSSQTSRYHGYTF.

This clonotype was seen a handful of times. CDR3 region: CSASITGRNTEAFF. CDR3 DNA: TGCAGTGCTAGCATAACAGGGCGGAACACTGAAGCTTTCTTT. This sequence joins TRBV20-1 and TRBJ1-1; a possible D gene is TRBD1 (6 bases). The length of the CDR3 is 14 residues. V was clipped by 3 bases and J by 1 base, with 12 bases between them. Germline CDR1 reads DFQATT; CDR2 reads SNEGSKA (reference sequence).

This clonotype was detected ten times or more. The chain is built from TRBV5-1 and TRBJ1-2, with 9 bases that match TRBD1. V dropped 4 bases and J dropped 4; count of bases not matched to a gene: 2. Per germline, CDR1 SGHRS and CDR2 YFSETQ. There are 13 residues in the CDR3. In nucleotides, the CDR3 is TGCGCCAGCAGCGCGGGACAGGGCTATGGCTACACCTTC. It codes for CASSAGQGYGYTF.

The chain links TRBV10-3 to TRBJ2-1; maybe TRBD2 (5 bases). The germline gives CDR1 ENHRY, CDR2 SYGVKD. This CDR3 region has 16 residues. Trimming took off 6 bases at V and 7 bases at J, with 22 bases between the two ends. The CDR3 here is CAISPYIGKPGNEQFF. The CDR3 nucleotides read TGTGCCATCAGCCCCTATATAGGTAAGCCGGGGAATGAGCAGTTCTTC.

This clonotype was counted a few times. The chain has TRBV4-3 and TRBJ2-5, with 11 bases matching TRBD2. CDR3 length: 18 residues. Trimming removed 1 base from V and 2 bases from J; junction bases left unmatched: 9. CDR1 and CDR2 (germline): LGHNA, YSLEER. The CDR3 loop reads CASSQVGDSGGGQETQYF. The CDR3 nucleotides read TGCGCCAGCAGCCAAGTCGGAGATAGCGGGGGGGGTCAAGAGACCCAGTACTTC.

The chain has TRBV6-5 and TRBJ1-3; D is ambiguous. The germline gives CDR1 MNHEY, CDR2 SVGAGI. The CDR3 contains 15 residues. With 5 bases removed from V and 0 bases from J, the gap between germline ends came to 11 bases. DNA of the CDR3: TGTGCCAGCAGTCCCGGGCCCCGCTCTGGAAACACCATATATTTT. Protein product: CASSPGPRSGNTIYF.

The table lists this clonotype with a few counts. The rearrangement uses TRBV4-3 and TRBJ2-7; D is undetermined. In germline, CDR1 is LGHNA, CDR2 YSLEER. This CDR3 has 16 residues. V was cut by 1 base and J by 1 base, with 14 bases left in between. The CDR3 sequence is CASSQARTGPSYEQYF. CDR3 DNA sequence: TGCGCCAGCAGCCAAGCGAGAACCGGACCTTCCTACGAGCAGTACTTC.

This clonotype has only a few counts. V is TRBV20-1 and J is TRBJ2-7; 7 nucleotides line up with TRBD2. Germline trimming cut 6 bases from V and 2 bases from J; bases unmatched to any gene: 7. This CDR3 comprises 13 residues. Per the germline V gene, CDR1 is DFQATT and CDR2 is SNEGSKA (reference sequence). CDR3 nucleotides: TGCAGTGCCCAGACTAGCCTAACCTACGAGCAGTACTTC. It codes for CSAQTSLTYEQYF.

There are a few counts of this clonotype. The gene calls are TRBV9 and TRBJ1-2; D might be TRBD1 (5 bases). The germline V gene has CDR1 SGDLS and CDR2 YYNGEE. Trimming shortened V by 3 bases and J by 7 bases, and 10 bases separated the two germline ends. CDR3 size: 12 residues. In nucleotides, the CDR3 is TGTGCCAGCAGCGCGAGGGGTCTTGGCTACACCTTC. This translates into CASSARGLGYTF.

The gene calls are TRBV7-9 and TRBJ1-1; D might be TRBD1 (5 bases). This CDR3 is 15 amino acids long. Trimming stripped 2 bases from V and 1 base from J, with 11 bases between. Germline CDR1 is SEHNR and CDR2 is FQNEAQ (reference sequence). CDR3 DNA sequence: TGTGCCAGCAGCTTATTGGGACTGGGGAACACTGAAGCTTTCTTT. The encoded protein is CASSLLGLGNTEAFF.

V usage is TRBV7-9 and J usage is TRBJ1-5, with D tentatively TRBD1 (6 bases). Between the trimmed V and J ends, which lost 2 bases and 8 bases, there was a span of 10 bases. CDR3 length: 13 residues. The V gene's germline CDR1 is SEHNR and CDR2 FQNEAQ (reference sequence). CDR3 sequence (DNA): TGTGCCAGCAGCTTACTGGGGGCTGAGCCCCAGCATTTT. Translation gives CASSLLGAEPQHF.

The chain couples TRBV21-1 to TRBJ2-7; no DNA check was done on the table's D call, TRBD1. TRBV21-1 is a known pseudogene. The CDR3 extends over 17 amino acids. The DNA for the CDR3 is TGTGCCAGCAGCCCCAAAGGGGGGGGCAGGGAGACCTACGAGCAGTACTTC. As protein: CASSPKGGGRETYEQYF.

The chain has TRBV2 and TRBJ2-7; D gene ambiguous. This CDR3 has 13 amino acids. Germline CDR1 SNHLY, CDR2 FYNNEI. The V end lost 2 bases, the J end lost 6 bases, and 11 bases lay between the germline ends. The CDR3, as DNA: TGTGCCAGCAGTGAACTAGTAGGTGGCGAGCAGTACGTC. Its translation: CASSELVGGEQYV.

A few counts support this clonotype. J is TRBJ1-2 and V is TRBV11-2, with D maybe TRBD1 (5 bases). The germline V and J ends were trimmed by 1 base and 5 bases, with 8 bases remaining between them. Germline V gives CDR1 SGHAT, CDR2 FQNNGV. The CDR3 runs 13 residues. The CDR3 region has the DNA TGTGCCAGCAGCTTAGGCGAGGGGTATGGCTACACCTTC. Amino acid sequence: CASSLGEGYGYTF.

This clonotype has ten or more counts. The chain uses TRBV5-1 and TRBJ2-1; no firm D call. Germline-derived CDR1 and CDR2 are SGHRS and YFSETQ. The germline V and J ends were trimmed by 4 bases and 4 bases, with 18 bases remaining between them. There are 16 residues in the CDR3. CDR3: CASSPAVGVQYNEQFF. In DNA form, the CDR3 reads TGCGCCAGCAGCCCGGCCGTCGGCGTACAGTACAATGAGCAGTTCTTC.